A selection of T cell receptor beta chains follows, all from one sample in a study of chronic HIV infection and antiretroviral therapy. A single record per CDR3 protein comes from TCRdb applying MiXCR to the 5' RACE reads. The sample yields roughly 39,000 distinct CDR3 sequences, around 8.7% seen once. Material: peripheral blood. All receptors come from an adult who had HIV and had not received antiretroviral therapy, or was an uninfected healthy control (not recorded which). The CDR3 runs from the conserved cysteine through the conserved F or W. Rows give clone size only sometimes, using once, few, many, or a class for an expanded clone.

size | J | V | CDR3
NA | TRBJ2-1 | TRBV7-3 | CASSNGQGGTEQFF
many | TRBJ2-3 | TRBV6-5 | CASSYRGTDTQYF
NA | TRBJ1-2 | TRBV3-1 | CASSHAGQGIYGYTF
NA | TRBJ1-1 | TRBV4-2 | CASSHPGQVNTEAFF
many | TRBJ1-6 | TRBV20-1 | CSARDGVTRGSPLHF
many | TRBJ1-2 | TRBV2 | CASSMGQTNYGYTF
few | TRBJ2-7 | TRBV11-2 | CASSPAPLRETYEQYF
few | TRBJ2-1 | TRBV29-1 | CSALPYNEQFF
many | TRBJ1-4 | TRBV29-1 | CSVTTNEKLFF
many | TRBJ2-5 | TRBV20-1 | CSAGDSQETQYF
few | TRBJ2-7 | TRBV9 | CASSGGTSGSYEQYF
many | TRBJ2-2 | TRBV7-8 | CASSPNLGELFF
NA | TRBJ2-3 | TRBV20-1 | CSAKTDYPWGTDTQYF
once | TRBJ1-1 | TRBV10-3 | CAIAGGAGMNTETFF
NA | TRBJ2-7 | TRBV7-6 | CASSLSRGSTYEQYF
few | TRBJ1-1 | TRBV21-1 | CASSNDGDREAFF
many | TRBJ2-2 | TRBV4-1 | CASSQGGPGELFF
few | TRBJ2-5 | TRBV29-1 | CSVLGADETQYF
medium-sized | TRBJ2-6 | TRBV6-6 | CASSKTGGGANVLTF
NA | TRBJ2-6 | TRBV11-2 | CASSLGGPWTSGSSGANVLTF
NA | TRBJ2-7 | TRBV29-1 | CSVGHPYEQYF
NA | TRBJ2-2 | TRBV7-9 | CASTSRQGGSTGELFF
NA | TRBJ1-2 | TRBV5-6 | CASSLEAGQGAKYYGGYTF